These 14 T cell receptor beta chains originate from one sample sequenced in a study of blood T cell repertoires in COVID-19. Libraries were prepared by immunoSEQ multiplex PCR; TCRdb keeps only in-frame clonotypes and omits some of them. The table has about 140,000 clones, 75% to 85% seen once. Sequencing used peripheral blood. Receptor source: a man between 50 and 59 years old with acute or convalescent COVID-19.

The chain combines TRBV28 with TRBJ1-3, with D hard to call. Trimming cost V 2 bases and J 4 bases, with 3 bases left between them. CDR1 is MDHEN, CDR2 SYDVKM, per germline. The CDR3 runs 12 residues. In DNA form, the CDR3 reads TGTGCCAGCAGTTTACAGGGAAACACCATATATTTT. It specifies CASSLQGNTIYF.

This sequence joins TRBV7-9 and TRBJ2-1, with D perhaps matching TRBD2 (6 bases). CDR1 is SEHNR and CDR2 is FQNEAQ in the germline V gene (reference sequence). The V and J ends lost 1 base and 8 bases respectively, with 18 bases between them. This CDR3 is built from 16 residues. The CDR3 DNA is TGTGCCAGCAGCTTAGTAGGCGGGGAGAGGGGACATGAGCAGTTCTTC. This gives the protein CASSLVGGERGHEQFF.

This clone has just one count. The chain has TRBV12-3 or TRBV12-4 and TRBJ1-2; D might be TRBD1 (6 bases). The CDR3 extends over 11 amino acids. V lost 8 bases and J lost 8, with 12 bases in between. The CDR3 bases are TGTGCCAGCGTCTACAGGGCCGGCTACACCTTC. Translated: CASVYRAGYTF.

This chain's CDR3 is CASSPGQGGQYF. The CDR3 DNA is TGTGCCAGCAGCCCGGGGCAGGGGGGGCAGTACTTC. V usage is TRBV7-8 and J usage is TRBJ2-7; D is perhaps TRBD1 (7 bases). V was shortened by 5 bases and J by 9 bases, with 14 bases between the two germline ends. Germline V CDR1 and CDR2: SGHVS, FQNEAQ. This CDR3 spans 12 amino acids.

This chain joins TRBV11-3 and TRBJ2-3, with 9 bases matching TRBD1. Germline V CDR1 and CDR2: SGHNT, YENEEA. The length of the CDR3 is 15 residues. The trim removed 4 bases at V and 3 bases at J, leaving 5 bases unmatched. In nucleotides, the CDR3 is TGTGCCAGCAGCTCCCGACAGGGGGGGACAGATACGCAGTATTTT. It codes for CASSSRQGGTDTQYF.

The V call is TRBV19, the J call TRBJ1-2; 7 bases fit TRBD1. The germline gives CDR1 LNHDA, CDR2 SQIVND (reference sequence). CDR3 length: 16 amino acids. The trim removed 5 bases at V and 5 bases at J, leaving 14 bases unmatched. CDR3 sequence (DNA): TGTGCCAGTAGTCCCTGGGCAGGGGGGTTGTTTTATGGCTACACCTTC. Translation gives CASSPWAGGLFYGYTF.

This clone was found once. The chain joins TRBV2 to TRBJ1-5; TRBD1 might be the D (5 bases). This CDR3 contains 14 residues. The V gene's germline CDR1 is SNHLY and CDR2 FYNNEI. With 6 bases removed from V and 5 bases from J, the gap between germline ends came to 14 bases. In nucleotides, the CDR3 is TGTGCCAGCAGCCCCTTGGCAGGGTATCAGCCCCAGCATTTT. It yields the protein CASSPLAGYQPQHF.

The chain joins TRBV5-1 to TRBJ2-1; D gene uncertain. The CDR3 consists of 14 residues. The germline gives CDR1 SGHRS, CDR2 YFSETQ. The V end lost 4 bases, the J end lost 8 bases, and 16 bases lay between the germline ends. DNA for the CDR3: TGCGCCAGCAGCACGACACCCTTCGACGATGAGCAGTTCTTC. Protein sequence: CASSTTPFDDEQFF.

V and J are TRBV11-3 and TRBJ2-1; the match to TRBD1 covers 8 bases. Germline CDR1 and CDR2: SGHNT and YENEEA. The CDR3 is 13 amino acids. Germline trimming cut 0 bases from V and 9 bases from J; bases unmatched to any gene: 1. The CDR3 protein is CASSLDTGGEQFF. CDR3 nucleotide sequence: TGTGCCAGCAGCTTAGATACAGGGGGTGAGCAGTTCTTC.

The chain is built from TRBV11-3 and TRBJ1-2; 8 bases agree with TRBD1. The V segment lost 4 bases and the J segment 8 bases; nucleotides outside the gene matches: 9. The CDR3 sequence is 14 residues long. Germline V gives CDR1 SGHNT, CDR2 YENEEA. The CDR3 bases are TGTGCCAGCAGCTCCATAAACAGGGGGTCGGGCTACACCTTC. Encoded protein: CASSSINRGSGYTF.

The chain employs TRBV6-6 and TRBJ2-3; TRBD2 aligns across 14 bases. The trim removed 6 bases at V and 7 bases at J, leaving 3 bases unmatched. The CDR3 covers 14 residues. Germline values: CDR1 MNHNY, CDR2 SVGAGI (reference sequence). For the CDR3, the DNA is TGTGCCAGCAGGACTAGCGGGAGGGCATATACGCAGTATTTT. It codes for CASRTSGRAYTQYF.

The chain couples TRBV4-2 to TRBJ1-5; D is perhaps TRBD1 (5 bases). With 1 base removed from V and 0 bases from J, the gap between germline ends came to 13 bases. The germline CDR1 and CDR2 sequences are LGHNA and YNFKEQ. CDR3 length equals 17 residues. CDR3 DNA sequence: TGTGCCAGCAGCCAAGGGGACTGGGATTATAGCAATCAGCCCCAGCATTTT. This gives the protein CASSQGDWDYSNQPQHF.

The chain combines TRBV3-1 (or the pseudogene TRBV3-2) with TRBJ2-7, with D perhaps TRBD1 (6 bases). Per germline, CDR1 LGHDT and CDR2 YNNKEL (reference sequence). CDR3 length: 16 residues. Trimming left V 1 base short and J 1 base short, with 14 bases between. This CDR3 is CASSQGTGSYSYEQYF. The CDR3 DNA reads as TGTGCCAGCAGCCAAGGAACAGGGAGCTATTCCTACGAGCAGTACTTC.

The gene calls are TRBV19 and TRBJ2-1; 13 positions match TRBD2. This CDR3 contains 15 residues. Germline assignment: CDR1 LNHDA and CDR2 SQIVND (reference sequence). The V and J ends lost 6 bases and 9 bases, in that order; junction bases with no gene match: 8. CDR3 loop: CASRRLAGGLFEQFF. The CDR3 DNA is TGTGCCAGTAGACGACTAGCGGGAGGTCTCTTTGAGCAGTTCTTC. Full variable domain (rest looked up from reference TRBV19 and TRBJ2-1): DGGITQSPKYLFRKEGQNVTLSCEQNLNHDAMYWYRQDPGQGLRLIYYSQIVNDFQKGDIAEGYSVSREKKESFPLTVTSAQKNPTAFYLCASRRLAGGLFEQFFGPGTRLTVL.